These 29 T cell receptor beta chains share one sample of origin, sequenced in a study of cytomegalovirus exposure and HLA in healthy donors. Researchers ran the PCR with 60 Vbeta and 13 Jbeta primers. Some clones are missing from TCRdb's copy, which holds only in-frame ones; the method was immunoSEQ multiplex PCR. Of approximately 130,000 clones in the sample, around 84% were seen once. The sample was PBMCs. The receptors come from a man younger than 35 in good health and CMV-seronegative.

The rearrangement links TRBV4-3 to TRBJ2-5; 8 nucleotides align to TRBD2. V lost 1 base, J lost 6 bases, and 10 bases stayed unmatched. The CDR3 sequence is 16 residues long. From germline, CDR1 is LGHNA and CDR2 YSLEER. The CDR3 here is CASSQAPSLAVQTQYF. The CDR3 nucleotides read TGCGCCAGCAGCCAAGCCCCCTCACTAGCGGTTCAGACCCAGTACTTC.

This rearrangement joins TRBV27 to TRBJ1-5; D call uncertain. Deletions cut 6 bases from V and 0 bases from J, with 9 bases between. Germline V lookup: CDR1 MNHEY, CDR2 SMNVEV (reference sequence). The CDR3 loop spans 14 amino acids. The CDR3 protein is CASSLWYSNQPQHF. The CDR3 DNA reads as TGTGCCAGCAGCCTATGGTATAGCAATCAGCCCCAGCATTTT.

The chain links TRBV6-5 to TRBJ1-3; 7 bases agree with TRBD1. V lost 8 bases to trimming and J lost 8 bases; unmatched junction nucleotides: 15. This CDR3 has 15 residues. Germline loops: CDR1 MNHEY, CDR2 SVGAGI. The CDR3 here is CASGWDSGDLDTIYF. The CDR3, as DNA: TGTGCCAGCGGTTGGGACAGCGGAGATCTGGACACCATATATTTT.

This chain uses TRBV7-8 with TRBJ1-1, with TRBD1 matching over 9 bases. This CDR3 has 14 residues. Germline CDR1 and CDR2: SGHVS and FQNEAQ. V lost 6 bases to trimming and J lost 1 base; unmatched junction nucleotides: 3. This CDR3 reads CASSLQGANTEAFF. CDR3 in DNA: TGTGCCAGCAGTTTACAGGGGGCGAACACTGAAGCTTTCTTT.

The V gene is TRBV6-5, the J gene TRBJ1-3, with TRBD1 matching over 11 bases. Trimming cost V 4 bases and J 11 bases; bases outside gene matches: 10. Germline loops: CDR1 MNHEY, CDR2 SVGAGI. The CDR3 consists of 15 residues. CDR3 protein: CASSSPGQGEVPIYF. In DNA form, the CDR3 reads TGTGCCAGCAGTTCCCCGGGACAGGGGGAAGTTCCCATATATTTT.

The chain combines TRBV27 with TRBJ2-7; D perhaps matches TRBD2 (7 bases). The germline V gene encodes CDR1 MNHEY and CDR2 SMNVEV (reference sequence). With 2 bases removed from V and 6 bases from J, the gap between germline ends came to 20 bases. This CDR3 comprises 16 residues. CDR3 DNA sequence: TGTGCCAGCAGTTTAAGGGGGGGCAGAATAACAGGCGAGCAGTACTTC. This translates into CASSLRGGRITGEQYF.

This chain joins TRBV25-1 and TRBJ1-1; D gene uncertain. The V end was cut by 5 bases, the J end by 1 base, with 11 bases between. The germline V gene encodes CDR1 MGHDK and CDR2 SYGVNS. The length of the CDR3 is 14 residues. The DNA of the CDR3 is TGTGCCAGCAGTCCCCAGGCCGGGAACACTGAAGCTTTCTTT. Amino acid sequence: CASSPQAGNTEAFF.

The chain uses TRBV7-2 and TRBJ2-5; D might be TRBD1 (6 bases). V lost 7 bases and J 2 bases, leaving 14 bases between the germline ends. The germline CDR1 and CDR2 sequences are SGHTA and FQGNSA. The CDR3 spans 14 residues. The CDR3 is CASKPGQLQETQYF. For the CDR3, the DNA is TGTGCCAGCAAACCTGGACAGCTACAAGAGACCCAGTACTTC. Combining the CDR3 with reference TRBV7-2 and TRBJ2-5 gives the whole variable domain GAGVSQSPSNKVTEKGKDVELRCDPISGHTALYWYRQSLGQGLEFLIYFQGNSAPDKSGLPSDRFSAERTGGSVSTLTIQRTQQEDSAVYLCASKPGQLQETQYFGPGTRLLVL.

The J gene is TRBJ1-1, the V gene TRBV2; TRBD1 agrees at 7 bases. The CDR3 has 15 residues. CDR1 is SNHLY and CDR2 is FYNNEI in the germline V gene. J was trimmed by 2 bases and V by 2 bases; bases with no gene match: 5. The CDR3 DNA follows: TGTGCCAGCAGTGAATACAGGGGCGGCAACACTGAAGCTTTCTTT. Its protein is CASSEYRGGNTEAFF.

This clone was counted between two and nine times. The chain joins TRBV5-3 to TRBJ1-2; D possibly corresponds to TRBD1 (6 bases). TRBV5-3 belongs to the ORF category, with a function that is uncertain. V was shortened by 4 bases and J by 0 bases, with 13 bases between the two germline ends. This CDR3 is 15 amino acids long. The CDR3 reads CARSAGQWTNYGYTF. CDR3 coding DNA: TGTGCCAGAAGCGCCGGACAGTGGACTAACTATGGCTACACCTTC.

This rearrangement joins TRBV5-1 to TRBJ1-4, with 9 bases aligning to TRBD1. V dropped 3 bases and J dropped 8; count of bases not matched to a gene: 11. There are 16 residues in the CDR3. Germline values: CDR1 SGHRS, CDR2 YFSETQ. CDR3: CASSSPGTGTGEKLFF. Here the CDR3 DNA reads TGCGCCAGCAGCTCCCCGGGGACAGGGACGGGGGAAAAACTGTTTTTT. Full variable domain (outside the CDR3, taken from reference TRBV5-1 and TRBJ1-4): KAGVTQTPRYLIKTRGQQVTLSCSPISGHRSVSWYQQTPGQGLQFLFEYFSETQRNKGNFPGRFSGRQFSNSRSEMNVSTLELGDSALYLCASSSPGTGTGEKLFFGSGTQLSVL.

Turning to this clone: This specimen includes other DNA sequences encoding the same CDR3. This chain uses TRBV9 with TRBJ2-6; 13 bases match TRBD2. CDR1 and CDR2 from the germline V gene are SGDLS and YYNGEE. V shed 4 bases, J shed 0 bases, and the junction held 4 bases outside the gene matches. This CDR3 spans 18 amino acids. CDR3 sequence (DNA): TGTGCCAGCAGCCCCCGACTAGCGGGGGGCTCTGGGGCCAACGTCCTGACTTTC. This gives the protein CASSPRLAGGSGANVLTF. Full variable domain (rest looked up from reference TRBV9 and TRBJ2-6): DSGVTQTPKHLITATGQRVTLRCSPRSGDLSVYWYQQSLDQGLQFLIQYYNGEERAKGNILERFSAQQFPDLHSELNLSSLELGDSALYFCASSPRLAGGSGANVLTFGAGSRLTVL.

V usage is TRBV2 and J usage is TRBJ2-5, with 13 nucleotides matching TRBD2. The CDR3 length is 15 residues. J was trimmed by 4 bases and V by 7 bases; bases with no gene match: 6. From germline, CDR1 is SNHLY and CDR2 FYNNEI. In nucleotides, the CDR3 is TGTGCCAGCACCAGGACTAGCGGGGGCAGAGAGACCCAGTACTTC. Translation gives CASTRTSGGRETQYF.

The sample holds one count of this clone. This chain connects TRBV20-1 to TRBJ1-2, with unresolved D. CDR3 length: 11 amino acids. Trimming took off 5 bases at V and 5 bases at J, with 9 bases between the two ends. CDR1 is DFQATT and CDR2 is SNEGSKA in the germline V gene (reference sequence). CDR3 residues: CSAPNVYGYTF. The CDR3 region has the DNA TGCAGTGCTCCTAACGTTTATGGCTACACCTTC.

This chain connects TRBV6-1 to TRBJ2-7; 9 positions match TRBD1. Germline CDR1 and CDR2: MNHNS and SASEGT. Trimming cost V 4 bases and J 2 bases; bases outside gene matches: 3. This CDR3 is built from 14 residues. CDR3 DNA sequence: TGTGCCAGCAGTGTTGGGACAGGGACCTACGAGCAGTACTTC. This codes for CASSVGTGTYEQYF.

The rearrangement uses TRBV5-1 and TRBJ1-5; D possibly corresponds to TRBD1 (6 bases). The CDR3 is made up of 15 amino acids. CDR1 and CDR2 from the germline V gene are SGHRS and YFSETQ. The V and J ends lost 4 bases and 5 bases respectively, with 16 bases between them. The CDR3 sequence is CASSPWGGPDQPQHF. CDR3 nucleotides: TGCGCCAGCAGCCCCTGGGGGGGCCCTGATCAGCCCCAGCATTTT.

This clone was observed once. This sequence joins TRBV19 and TRBJ2-7, with D unclear. Trimming cost V 4 bases and J 3 bases, with 7 bases left between them. This CDR3 comprises 12 residues. Germline lookup yields CDR1 LNHDA and CDR2 SQIVND (reference sequence). This CDR3 reads CASSNTGYEQYF. The CDR3 nucleotides are TGTGCCAGTAGTAATACCGGCTACGAGCAGTACTTC.

V is TRBV19 and J is TRBJ2-1, with D possibly TRBD1 on 6 matching bases. This CDR3 comprises 18 residues. V was trimmed by 3 bases and J by 0 bases, leaving 18 bases between them. CDR1 LNHDA and CDR2 SQIVND come from the germline V gene (reference sequence). The CDR3 sequence is CASSIFPLGAGSYNEQFF. CDR3 nucleotides: TGTGCCAGTAGTATCTTTCCCTTGGGGGCGGGCTCCTACAATGAGCAGTTCTTC.

This clone was detected only once. An end of the junction does not agree with germline; a read error may underlie this. This chain joins TRBV5-1 and TRBJ2-5; D gene uncertain. Germline CDR1 SGHRS, CDR2 YFSETQ. This CDR3 contains 13 residues. The CDR3 is CASSSAVQGTQYF. The CDR3 DNA is TGCGCCAGCAGCTCTGCGGTCCAAGGGACCCAGTACTTC.

The V gene is TRBV15, the J gene TRBJ1-2, with D uncertain. CDR3 length: 15 amino acids. Germline lookup yields CDR1 LNHNV and CDR2 YYDKDF (reference sequence). V shed 0 bases and J shed 8 bases, with 16 bases lying between them. CDR3 in amino acids: CATSRDIVRVWGYTF. The CDR3 nucleotides are TGTGCCACCAGCAGAGATATCGTGAGGGTTTGGGGCTACACCTTC.

The chain employs TRBV21-1 and TRBJ1-1. TRBV21-1 is described as a pseudogene. The CDR3 spans 16 residues. CDR3 nucleotide sequence: TGTGCCAGCAGCAAAGAAGCGGGGCGAGGAGAAACTGAAGCTTTCTTT. This translates into CASSKEAGRGETEAFF.

The V and J genes are TRBV19 and TRBJ2-3; TRBD2 aligns across 9 bases. Germline CDR1 LNHDA, CDR2 SQIVND (reference sequence). The CDR3 loop spans 14 amino acids. The V gene end was trimmed by 8 bases and the J gene end by 0 bases; junction bases not matched to a gene: 3. The CDR3 loop is CASAGLASTDTQYF. The CDR3 DNA sequence: TGTGCCAGTGCAGGACTAGCGAGCACAGATACGCAGTATTTT.

This chain connects TRBV7-3 to TRBJ2-1, with TRBD1 as a possible D gene (5 bases). V was pared by 4 bases and J by 5 bases, with 9 bases between. Germline V gives CDR1 SGHTA, CDR2 FQGTGA. This CDR3 has 13 residues. CDR3 sequence reads: CASSYSGNNEQFF. As DNA, the CDR3 is TGTGCCAGCAGCTATTCAGGGAACAATGAGCAGTTCTTC.

This clone was counted only a few times. V is TRBV15 and J is TRBJ2-7; 10 positions match TRBD1. There are 15 residues in the CDR3. The V and J ends lost 1 base and 6 bases, in that order; junction bases with no gene match: 6. Looked up from germline, CDR1 is LNHNV and CDR2 is YYDKDF (reference sequence). The CDR3 protein is CATSRAGTGVVEQYF. CDR3 DNA sequence: TGTGCCACCAGCAGAGCTGGGACAGGGGTAGTCGAGCAGTACTTC. The full variable domain, rest sourced from reference TRBV15 and TRBJ2-7, is DAMVIQNPRYQVTQFGKPVTLSCSQTLNHNVMYWYQQKSSQAPKLLFHYYDKDFNNEADTPDNFQSRRPNTSFCFLDIRSPGLGDTAMYLCATSRAGTGVVEQYFGPGTRLTVT.

This clone was recorded a few times. The rearrangement uses TRBV2 and TRBJ1-2, with 8 bases that match TRBD1. Germline V gene lookup returns CDR1 SNHLY and CDR2 FYNNEI. The CDR3 is made up of 15 amino acids. After removal of 7 bases from V and 4 bases from J, the junction contained 11 bases not matched to a gene. The CDR3 region is CASTNPPTGGYGYTF. In DNA, the CDR3 is TGTGCCAGCACCAACCCACCAACAGGGGGCTATGGCTACACCTTC.

This clone was seen a handful of times. The chain couples TRBV10-2 to TRBJ1-3, with a tentative D call TRBD1 (6 bases). Trimming took 7 bases from V and 1 from J, leaving 8 bases between them. Germline V gene data show CDR1 as WSHSY and CDR2 as SAAADI. This CDR3 spans 13 amino acids. CDR3 in amino acids: CASKQGSGNTIYF. The CDR3 DNA is TGCGCCAGCAAACAGGGATCTGGAAACACCATATATTTT.

The chain uses TRBV25-1 and TRBJ2-7; 7 nucleotides agree with TRBD1. From germline, CDR1 is MGHDK and CDR2 SYGVNS. V lost 2 bases and J lost 6; bases outside the gene matches: 7. The CDR3 runs to 14 residues. DNA of the CDR3: TGTGCCAGCAGTGAAAGGGGGCCTCCGCCCGAGCAGTACTTC. Its translation: CASSERGPPPEQYF.

V is TRBV2 and J is TRBJ1-1; maybe TRBD1 (5 bases). The CDR3 runs 15 residues. Trimming shortened V by 7 bases and J by 3 bases, and 18 bases separated the two germline ends. The germline V gene has CDR1 SNHLY and CDR2 FYNNEI. Here the CDR3 reads CASKPGGNGYTEAFF. CDR3 DNA sequence: TGTGCCAGCAAACCGGGGGGGAATGGTTACACTGAAGCTTTCTTT.

This chain joins TRBV5-1 and TRBJ1-1; unclear D gene. The V end was cut by 0 bases, the J end by 3 bases, with 15 bases between. The V gene's germline CDR1 is SGHRS and CDR2 YFSETQ. The CDR3 spans 16 residues. Written as DNA, the CDR3 is TGCGCCAGCAGCTTGGGGGGATCACAGAGGGACACTGAAGCTTTCTTT. Translating it yields CASSLGGSQRDTEAFF.